The 9 T cell receptor beta chains given below trace back to one sample, sequenced in a study of shared clonotypes between healthy human individuals. Measured with immunoSEQ multiplex PCR; TCRdb has only the in-frame clones, and not every one. The sample comprises 780,000 or so clones, 72% of which are singletons, and roughly 1.8% rests with the top ten. Material for sequencing was memory CD4+ T cells sorted from blood. Subset of the sample: CD45RA-negative fraction. The receptors were gathered from a woman aged 25 to 39 in good health.

This clone was found a few times. This chain uses TRBV19 with TRBJ2-5; D remains ambiguous. The J call may be in error: the DNA end matches TRBJ2-7 better. The CDR3 sequence is 13 residues long. The germline V gene has CDR1 LNHDA and CDR2 SQIVND (reference sequence). As DNA, the CDR3 is TGTGCCACCAAGGGCCAGTCCTCCTACGAGCAGTACTTC. Protein: CATKGQSSYEQYF.

The V call is TRBV10-2, the J call TRBJ1-1; the D is unclear. CDR3 size: 11 residues. V shed 6 bases and J shed 2 bases, with 4 bases lying between them. CDR1 WSHSY and CDR2 SAAADI come from the germline V gene. The CDR3 region is CASSGNTEAFF. The DNA for the CDR3 is TGCGCCAGCAGCGGAAACACTGAAGCTTTCTTT.

This rearrangement joins TRBV27 to TRBJ2-3, with D perhaps given as TRBD1 or TRBD2 (5 bases each). The V and J ends lost 6 bases and 3 bases respectively, with 16 bases between them. The CDR3 has 15 residues. Germline CDR1 reads MNHEY; CDR2 reads SMNVEV (reference sequence). This CDR3 reads CASSSYGGSTDTQYF. The CDR3, as DNA: TGTGCCAGCAGCTCTTATGGGGGTAGTACAGATACGCAGTATTTT.

The V gene is TRBV7-6, the J gene TRBJ2-1; TRBD1 aligns across 9 bases. The CDR3 loop spans 13 amino acids. The junction had 6 bases not matched to a gene; V was cut back by 5 bases and J by 10 bases. CDR1 and CDR2 from the germline V gene are SGHVS and FNYEAQ. CDR3 protein: CASSLGQGTEQFF. For the CDR3, the DNA is TGTGCCAGCAGCCTGGGACAGGGAACCGAGCAGTTCTTC.

This clone has more than one count but fewer than ten. The chain has TRBV30 and TRBJ2-1; 9 bases map to TRBD2. The trim removed 1 base at V and 8 bases at J, leaving 6 bases unmatched. The germline CDR1 and CDR2 sequences are GTSNPN and SVGIG (reference sequence). CDR3 length: 14 amino acids. CDR3 amino acids: CAWSAGTSPYEQFF. As DNA, the CDR3 is TGTGCCTGGAGTGCCGGGACTAGCCCCTATGAGCAGTTCTTC.

The chain combines TRBV19 with TRBJ2-2; maybe TRBD2 (6 bases). Trimming stripped 3 bases from V and 3 bases from J, with 17 bases between. CDR1 and CDR2 (germline): LNHDA, SQIVND (reference sequence). The CDR3 consists of 17 residues. The CDR3 loop is CASSIRVQRAHTGELFF. In DNA form, the CDR3 reads TGTGCCAGTAGTATTCGGGTCCAGCGGGCCCACACCGGGGAGCTGTTTTTT.

The gene calls are TRBV28 and TRBJ2-7; D gene ambiguous. The CDR3 totals 14 residues. V was trimmed by 5 bases and J by 7 bases, leaving 18 bases between them. Germline V gene lookup returns CDR1 MDHEN and CDR2 SYDVKM. This CDR3 reads CASSLPDPASEQYF. The CDR3 nucleotides are TGTGCCAGCAGTCTACCGGACCCGGCGTCAGAGCAGTACTTC. Variable domain in full (rest from reference TRBV28 and TRBJ2-7): DVKVTQSSRYLVKRTGEKVFLECVQDMDHENMFWYRQDPGLGLRLIYFSYDVKMKEKGDIPEGYSVSREKKERFSLILESASTNQTSMYLCASSLPDPASEQYFGPGTRLTVT.

V gene TRBV18 combines with J gene TRBJ2-1, with a weak D call TRBD2 (6 bases). V was trimmed by 1 base and J by 2 bases, leaving 12 bases between them. From germline, CDR1 is KGHSH and CDR2 LQKENI. The CDR3 runs to 16 residues. The DNA of the CDR3 is TGTGCCAGCTCACCACGATCACTAGCCCCCTACAATGAGCAGTTCTTC. Translating gives CASSPRSLAPYNEQFF.

The chain recombines TRBV6-1 with TRBJ1-5; TRBD1 matches at 10 bases. Losses at the gene ends were 2 bases for V and 6 bases for J; bases not matched to a gene: 10. This CDR3 is 17 amino acids long. Looked up from germline, CDR1 is MNHNS and CDR2 is SASEGT. CDR3 sequence: CASSELWRQGAVQPQHF. CDR3 DNA sequence: TGTGCCAGCAGTGAACTGTGGAGACAGGGGGCCGTTCAGCCCCAGCATTTT.